One TCR beta chain is described in this entry. Its antigen remains unidentified. The data were obtained in a study of T cell clonotyping in hematopoietic cell transplantation. Overall study results and limits: Broader posttransplant TCR repertoire diversity was predicted by graft donor and pretransplant recipient Inverse Simpson Index values.

The length of the CDR3 is 16 residues. CDR1 MNHEY and CDR2 SMNVEV come from the germline V gene (reference sequence). Trimming cost V 6 bases and J 4 bases, with 19 bases left between them. Clones were sequenced by immunoSEQ multiplex PCR, and TCRdb holds only the in-frame ones, with some missing. The repertoire holds 2,000 or so clones, over 85% seen once, with about 3% in the top ten. Described time point: recipient sample about 28 days before transplant, after cytoreduction. Specimen: peripheral blood mononuclear cells, collected before stem cell transplant. The TCR was taken from a woman in her 50s with acute myeloid leukemia. Some clones in this sample may be carry-over from other donors' samples. This chain joins TRBV27 and TRBJ1-3; D gene uncertain. CDR3 nucleotides: TGTGCCAGCAGCCCCAATCTACCCGAGGCAGGAAACACCATATATTTT. It is translated as CASSPNLPEAGNTIYF.